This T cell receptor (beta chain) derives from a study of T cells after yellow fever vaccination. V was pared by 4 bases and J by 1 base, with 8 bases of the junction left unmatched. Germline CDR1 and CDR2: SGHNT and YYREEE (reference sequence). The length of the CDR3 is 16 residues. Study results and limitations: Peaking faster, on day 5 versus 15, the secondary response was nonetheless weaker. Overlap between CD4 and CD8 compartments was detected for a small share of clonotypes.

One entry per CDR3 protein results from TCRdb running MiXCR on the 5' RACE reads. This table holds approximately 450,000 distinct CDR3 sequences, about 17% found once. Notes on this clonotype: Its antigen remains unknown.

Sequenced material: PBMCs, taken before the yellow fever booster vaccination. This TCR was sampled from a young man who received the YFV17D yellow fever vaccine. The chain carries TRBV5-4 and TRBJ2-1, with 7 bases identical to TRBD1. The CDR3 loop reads CASSTDRAESYNEQFF. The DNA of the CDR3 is TGTGCCAGCAGCACCGACAGGGCGGAATCCTACAATGAGCAGTTCTTC. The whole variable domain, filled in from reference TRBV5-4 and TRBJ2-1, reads ETGVTQSPTHLIKTRGQQVTLRCSSQSGHNTVSWYQQALGQGPQFIFQYYREEENGRGNFPPRFSGLQFPNYSSELNVNALELDDSALYLCASSTDRAESYNEQFFGPGTRLTVL.